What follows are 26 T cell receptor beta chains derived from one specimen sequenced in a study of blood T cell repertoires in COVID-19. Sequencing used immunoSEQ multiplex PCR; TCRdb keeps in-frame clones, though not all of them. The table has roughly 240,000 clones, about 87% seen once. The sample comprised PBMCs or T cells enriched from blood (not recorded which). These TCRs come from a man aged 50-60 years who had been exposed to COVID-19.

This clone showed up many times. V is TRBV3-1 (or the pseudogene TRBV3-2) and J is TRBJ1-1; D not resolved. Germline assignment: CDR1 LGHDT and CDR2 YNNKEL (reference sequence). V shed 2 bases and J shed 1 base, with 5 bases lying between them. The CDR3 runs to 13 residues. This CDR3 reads CASSQLENTEAFF. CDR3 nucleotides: TGTGCCAGCAGCCAATTAGAGAACACTGAAGCTTTCTTT.

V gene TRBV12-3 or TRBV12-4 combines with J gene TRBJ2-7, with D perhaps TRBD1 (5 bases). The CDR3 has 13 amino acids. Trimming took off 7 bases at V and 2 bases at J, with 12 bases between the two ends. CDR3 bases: TGTGCCAGCACCCTGGACACCGCCTACGAGCAGTACTTC. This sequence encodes CASTLDTAYEQYF.

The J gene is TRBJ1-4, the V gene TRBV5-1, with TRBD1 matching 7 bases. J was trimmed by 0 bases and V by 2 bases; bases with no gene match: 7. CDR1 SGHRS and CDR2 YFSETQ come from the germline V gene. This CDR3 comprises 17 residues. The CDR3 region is CASSLRTGTATNEKLFF. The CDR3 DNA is TGCGCCAGCAGCTTAAGGACAGGAACTGCAACTAATGAAAAACTGTTTTTT.

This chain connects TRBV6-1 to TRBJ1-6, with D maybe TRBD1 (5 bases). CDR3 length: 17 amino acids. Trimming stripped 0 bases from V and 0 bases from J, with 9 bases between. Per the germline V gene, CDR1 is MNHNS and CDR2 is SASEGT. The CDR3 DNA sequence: TGTGCCAGCAGTGAAGCAGGGGCCAGCTCCTATAATTCACCCCTCCACTTT. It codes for CASSEAGASSYNSPLHF.

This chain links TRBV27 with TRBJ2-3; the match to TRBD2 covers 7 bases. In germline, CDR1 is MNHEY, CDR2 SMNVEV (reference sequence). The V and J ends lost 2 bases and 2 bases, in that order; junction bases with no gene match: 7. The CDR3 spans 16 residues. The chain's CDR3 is CASSLAGVRFTDTQYF. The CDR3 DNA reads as TGTGCCAGCAGTTTAGCGGGGGTACGCTTCACAGATACGCAGTATTTT.

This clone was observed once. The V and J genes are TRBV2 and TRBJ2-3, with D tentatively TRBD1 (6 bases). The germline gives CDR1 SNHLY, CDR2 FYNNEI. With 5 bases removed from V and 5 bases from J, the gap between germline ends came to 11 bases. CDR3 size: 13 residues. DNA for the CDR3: TGTGCCAGCAGTCGAGAACAGGGAGATACGCAGTATTTT. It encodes CASSREQGDTQYF.

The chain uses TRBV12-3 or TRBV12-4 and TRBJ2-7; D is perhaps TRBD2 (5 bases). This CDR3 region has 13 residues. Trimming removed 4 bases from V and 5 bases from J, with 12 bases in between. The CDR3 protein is CASSWEWVNEQYF. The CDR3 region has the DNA TGTGCCAGCAGTTGGGAGTGGGTCAACGAGCAGTACTTC.

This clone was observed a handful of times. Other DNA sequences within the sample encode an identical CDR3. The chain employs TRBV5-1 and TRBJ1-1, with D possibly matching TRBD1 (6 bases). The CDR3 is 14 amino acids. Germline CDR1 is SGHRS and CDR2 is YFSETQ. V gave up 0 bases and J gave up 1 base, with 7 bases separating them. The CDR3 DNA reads TGCGCCAGCAGCTTGGAACAGGGGAACACTGAAGCTTTCTTT. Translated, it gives CASSLEQGNTEAFF.

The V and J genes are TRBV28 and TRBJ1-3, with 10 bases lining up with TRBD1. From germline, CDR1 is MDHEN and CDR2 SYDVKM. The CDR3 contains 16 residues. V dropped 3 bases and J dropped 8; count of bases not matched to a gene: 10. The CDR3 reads CASSFEVWDRGDTIYF. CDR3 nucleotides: TGTGCCAGCAGTTTTGAGGTCTGGGACAGGGGAGACACCATATATTTT.

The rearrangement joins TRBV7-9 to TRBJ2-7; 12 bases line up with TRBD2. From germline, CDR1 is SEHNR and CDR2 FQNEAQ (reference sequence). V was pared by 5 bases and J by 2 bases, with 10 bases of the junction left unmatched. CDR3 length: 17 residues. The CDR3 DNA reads TGTGCCAGCAGCCGTAGACTAGCGGGGGCCACCACCTACGAGCAGTACTTC. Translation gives CASSRRLAGATTYEQYF.

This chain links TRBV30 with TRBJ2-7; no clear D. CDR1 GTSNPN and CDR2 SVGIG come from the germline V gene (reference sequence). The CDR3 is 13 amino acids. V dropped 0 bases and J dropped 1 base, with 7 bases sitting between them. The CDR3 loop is CAWSVTASYEQYF. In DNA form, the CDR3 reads TGTGCCTGGAGTGTGACTGCTTCCTACGAGCAGTACTTC.

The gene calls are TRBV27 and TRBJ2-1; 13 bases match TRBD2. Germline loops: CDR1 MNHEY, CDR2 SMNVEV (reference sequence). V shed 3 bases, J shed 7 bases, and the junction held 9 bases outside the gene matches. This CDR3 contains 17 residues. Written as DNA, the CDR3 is TGTGCCAGCAGTTTTTCTACACCGGGACTAGCGGGGAATGAGCAGTTCTTC. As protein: CASSFSTPGLAGNEQFF.

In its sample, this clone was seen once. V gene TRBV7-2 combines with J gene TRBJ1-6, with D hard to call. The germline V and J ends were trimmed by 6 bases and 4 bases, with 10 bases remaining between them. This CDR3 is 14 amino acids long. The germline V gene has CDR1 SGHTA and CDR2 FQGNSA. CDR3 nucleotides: TGTGCCAGCAGATCGCCCGGGTATAATTCACCCCTCCACTTT. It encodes CASRSPGYNSPLHF.

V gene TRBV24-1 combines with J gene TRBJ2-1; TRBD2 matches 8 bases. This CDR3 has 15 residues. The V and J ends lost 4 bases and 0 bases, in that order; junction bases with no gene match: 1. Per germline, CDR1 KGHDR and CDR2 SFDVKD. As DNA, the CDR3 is TGTGCCACCAGTGAGCTAGCGGGCTCCTACAATGAGCAGTTCTTC. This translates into CATSELAGSYNEQFF.

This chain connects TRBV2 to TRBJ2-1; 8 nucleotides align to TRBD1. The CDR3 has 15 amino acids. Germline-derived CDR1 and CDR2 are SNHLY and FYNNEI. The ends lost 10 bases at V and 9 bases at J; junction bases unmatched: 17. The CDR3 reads CATSSWGQGAGEQFF. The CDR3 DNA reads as TGTGCCACATCCTCTTGGGGCCAGGGGGCAGGTGAGCAGTTCTTC.

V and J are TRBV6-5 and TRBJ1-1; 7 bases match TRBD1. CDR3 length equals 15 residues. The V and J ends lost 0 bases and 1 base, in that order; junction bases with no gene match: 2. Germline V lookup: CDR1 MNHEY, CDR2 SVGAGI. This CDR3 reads CASSYSWTGNTEAFF. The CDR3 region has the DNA TGTGCCAGCAGTTACTCCTGGACAGGGAACACTGAAGCTTTCTTT.

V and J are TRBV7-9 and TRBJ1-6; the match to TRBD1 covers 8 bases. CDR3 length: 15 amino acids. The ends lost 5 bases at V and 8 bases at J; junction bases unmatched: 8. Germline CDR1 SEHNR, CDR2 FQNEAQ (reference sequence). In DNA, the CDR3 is TGTGCCAGCAGCCTCGTGACAGGGGTTTATTCACCCCTCCACTTT. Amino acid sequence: CASSLVTGVYSPLHF.

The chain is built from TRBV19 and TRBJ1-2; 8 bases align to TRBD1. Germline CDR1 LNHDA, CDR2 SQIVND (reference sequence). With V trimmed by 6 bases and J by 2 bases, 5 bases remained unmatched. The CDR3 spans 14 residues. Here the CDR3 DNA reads TGTGCCAGTAGAAGGGACAGGCCAAACTATGGCTACACCTTC. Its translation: CASRRDRPNYGYTF.

The CDR3 loop is CASSLGAGTTDTQYF. In nucleotides, the CDR3 is TGCGCCAGCAGCTTGGGAGCAGGAACCACAGATACGCAGTATTTT. The chain uses TRBV5-1 and TRBJ2-3; D gene unclear. The CDR3 has 15 amino acids. CDR1 is SGHRS and CDR2 is YFSETQ in the germline V gene. Trimming cost V 0 bases and J 2 bases, with 10 bases left between them.

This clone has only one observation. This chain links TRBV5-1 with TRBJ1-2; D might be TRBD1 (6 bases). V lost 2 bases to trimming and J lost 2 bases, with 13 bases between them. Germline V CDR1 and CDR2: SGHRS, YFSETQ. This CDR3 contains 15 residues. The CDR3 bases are TGCGCCAGCAGCTTTATACAGGGCGGGAACTATGGCTACACCTTC. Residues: CASSFIQGGNYGYTF. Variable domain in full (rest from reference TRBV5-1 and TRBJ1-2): KAGVTQTPRYLIKTRGQQVTLSCSPISGHRSVSWYQQTPGQGLQFLFEYFSETQRNKGNFPGRFSGRQFSNSRSEMNVSTLELGDSALYLCASSFIQGGNYGYTFGSGTRLTVV.

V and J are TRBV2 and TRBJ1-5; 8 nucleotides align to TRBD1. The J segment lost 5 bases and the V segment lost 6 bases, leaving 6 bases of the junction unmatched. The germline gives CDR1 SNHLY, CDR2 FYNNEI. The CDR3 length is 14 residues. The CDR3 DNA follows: TGTGCCAGCAGCATGGACAGGGTTCATCAGCCCCAGCATTTT. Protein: CASSMDRVHQPQHF.

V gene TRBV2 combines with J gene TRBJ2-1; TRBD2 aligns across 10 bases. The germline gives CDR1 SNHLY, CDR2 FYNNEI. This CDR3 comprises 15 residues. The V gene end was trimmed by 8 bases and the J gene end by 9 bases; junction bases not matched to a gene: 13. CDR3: CASEQREGEISEQFF. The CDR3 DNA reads TGTGCCAGCGAGCAGCGGGAGGGCGAGATAAGTGAGCAGTTCTTC.

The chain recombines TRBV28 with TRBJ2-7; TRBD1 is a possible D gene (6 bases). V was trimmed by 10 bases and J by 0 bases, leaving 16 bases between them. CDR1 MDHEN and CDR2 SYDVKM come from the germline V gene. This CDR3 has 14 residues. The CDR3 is CATDETGSSYEQYF. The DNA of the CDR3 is TGTGCCACCGATGAAACAGGGAGCTCCTACGAGCAGTACTTC.

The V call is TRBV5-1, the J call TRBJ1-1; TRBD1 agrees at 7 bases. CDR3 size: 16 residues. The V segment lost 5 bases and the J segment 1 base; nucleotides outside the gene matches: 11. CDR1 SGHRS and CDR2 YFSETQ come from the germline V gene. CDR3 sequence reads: CASSPTPGQRNTEAFF. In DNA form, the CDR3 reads TGCGCCAGCAGTCCAACACCGGGACAGAGGAACACTGAAGCTTTCTTT.

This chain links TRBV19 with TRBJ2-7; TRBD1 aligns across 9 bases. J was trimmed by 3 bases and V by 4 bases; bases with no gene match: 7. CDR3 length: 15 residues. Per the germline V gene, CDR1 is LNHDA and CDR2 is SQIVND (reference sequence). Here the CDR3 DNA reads TGTGCCAGTAGTACCCGGGGGACAGGGAGCTACGAGCAGTACTTC. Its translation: CASSTRGTGSYEQYF.

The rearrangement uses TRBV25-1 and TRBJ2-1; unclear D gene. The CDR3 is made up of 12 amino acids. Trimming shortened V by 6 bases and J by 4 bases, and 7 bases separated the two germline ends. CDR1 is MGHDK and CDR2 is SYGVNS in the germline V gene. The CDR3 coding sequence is TGTGCCAGCAGAGACATTTACAATGAGCAGTTCTTC. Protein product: CASRDIYNEQFF.